This T cell receptor beta chain came from a study of shared clonotypes between healthy human individuals. Study-level findings and limits: The small donor group covered limited genetic and exposure diversity.

The authors distributed each subset's genomic DNA evenly over several immunoSEQ plates. Assay used: immunoSEQ multiplex PCR; TCRdb lists only in-frame clones, some missing. The table records a few million clones, around 90% of them present only once. Details on this clone: The antigen is undetermined.

Sequenced sample: naive CD4+ T cells from PBMCs. Subset indicated: CD45RA+ positively selected. This clonotype originated in a man aged 18 to 29 in good health. Some clones in this sample may be carry-over from other donors' samples.

CDR3 sequence: CASSPQESSGNTIYF. The CDR3 DNA sequence: TGTGCCAGCTCACCGCAGGAATCCTCTGGAAACACCATATATTTT. The rearrangement uses TRBV18 and TRBJ1-3; D is unresolved. The V and J ends lost 3 bases and 0 bases respectively, with 9 bases between them. The CDR3 totals 15 residues. The V gene's germline CDR1 is KGHSH and CDR2 LQKENI.